Given below is one T cell receptor beta chain in context. Trimming pared 1 base from V and 1 base from J, leaving 10 bases between. Germline V gene lookup returns CDR1 LNHNV and CDR2 YYDKDF (reference sequence). CDR3 length: 15 residues. Authors' methods: The authors estimated nucleated cell counts from reference gene primer amplification. Sequencing used immunoSEQ multiplex PCR; TCRdb keeps in-frame clones, though not all of them. V and J calls and clone size come straight from that table; D and trimming were deduced from the DNA. The profile shows a few hundred thousand clones, nearly 90% of them singletons. This entry belongs to a study of blood T cell repertoires in COVID-19. Turning to the study itself: COVID-19 samples collected from the United States, Italy and Spain covered acute and convalescent phases. T cells, B-cell-depleted T cells, or PBMCs provided the cDNA or gDNA that served as material.

Sequencing input: peripheral blood. The chain is built from TRBV15 and TRBJ1-1, with D maybe TRBD1 (5 bases). The sequence came from a man aged 18 to 30 with active or convalescent COVID-19. The CDR3 loop reads CATSRARGGNTEAFF. In DNA form, the CDR3 reads TGTGCCACCAGCAGAGCCCGGGGGGGGAACACTGAAGCTTTCTTT.